Below are 21 T cell receptor beta chains sequenced from a single sample in a study of blood T cell repertoires in COVID-19. TCRdb's table, derived via immunoSEQ multiplex PCR, lists solely in-frame clones and lacks some. Of 250,000 to 300,000 clones in the sample, about 80% were seen once. Material: PBMCs or T cells enriched from blood (not recorded which). Receptors were obtained from a man aged 25-45 years with acute COVID-19.

This chain joins TRBV30 and TRBJ1-2; D is perhaps TRBD1 (6 bases). Trimming cost V 5 bases and J 2 bases, with 12 bases left between them. This CDR3 contains 13 residues. Looked up from germline, CDR1 is GTSNPN and CDR2 is SVGIG (reference sequence). For the CDR3, the DNA is TGTGCCTGGTCCCACGGACAGAACTATGGCTACACCTTC. Translated, it gives CAWSHGQNYGYTF. The whole variable domain, remainder taken from reference TRBV30 and TRBJ1-2, is SQTIHQWPATLVQPVGSPLSLECTVEGTSNPNLYWYRQAAGRGLQLLFYSVGIGQISSEVPQNLSASRPQDRQFILSSKKLLLSDSGFYLCAWSHGQNYGYTFGSGTRLTVV.

The rearrangement uses TRBV11-3 and TRBJ2-4; 10 nucleotides agree with TRBD2. The CDR3 covers 17 residues. CDR1 SGHNT and CDR2 YENEEA come from the germline V gene. V was pared by 6 bases and J by 0 bases, with 8 bases of the junction left unmatched. CDR3 region: CASSWTSGALAKNIQYF. As DNA, the CDR3 is TGTGCCAGCAGTTGGACTAGCGGAGCCTTAGCCAAAAACATTCAGTACTTC.

The chain employs TRBV9 and TRBJ1-2; D gene ambiguous. Germline assignment: CDR1 SGDLS and CDR2 YYNGEE. The ends were cut back, 2 bases at V and 4 bases at J, with 15 bases in the middle. The CDR3 length is 15 residues. CDR3 DNA sequence: TGTGCCAGCAGCGTGGACTGGTTGGGATCCTATGGCTACACCTTC. Translation gives CASSVDWLGSYGYTF.

This sequence joins TRBV20-1 and TRBJ1-1, with 7 bases matching TRBD1. The V gene's germline CDR1 is DFQATT and CDR2 SNEGSKA (reference sequence). V lost 3 bases to trimming and J lost 7 bases; unmatched junction nucleotides: 11. This CDR3 has 14 amino acids. In nucleotides, the CDR3 is TGCAGTGCTAGTTCTGGACAGGTAACTTTTGAAGCTTTCTTT. Translation: CSASSGQVTFEAFF.

The V call is TRBV6-2 or TRBV6-3, the J call TRBJ2-7, with 11 bases fitting TRBD2. This CDR3 comprises 15 residues. The V and J ends lost 2 bases and 4 bases, in that order; junction bases with no gene match: 4. Germline values: CDR1 MNHEY, CDR2 SVGEGT. The CDR3 nucleotides read TGTGCCAGCAGTTACGAACTAGCGGGAGCTTACGAGCAGTACGTC. As protein: CASSYELAGAYEQYV.

The CDR3 loop reads CASSLRGGQRRAFF. Written as DNA, the CDR3 is TGTGCCAGCAGCCTAAGGGGGGGGCAACGCCGAGCTTTCTTT. This chain connects TRBV28 to TRBJ1-1, with D maybe TRBD1 (6 bases). The V gene's germline CDR1 is MDHEN and CDR2 SYDVKM. V was cut by 6 bases and J by 10 bases, with 21 bases left in between. This CDR3 is built from 14 residues.

The chain links TRBV2 to TRBJ2-2; 10 bases line up with TRBD2. From germline, CDR1 is SNHLY and CDR2 FYNNEI. This CDR3 is built from 16 residues. Trimming took 7 bases from V and 5 from J; bases not matched to a gene: 10. CDR3 sequence reads: CASTAEREGRTGELFF. The CDR3, as DNA: TGTGCCAGCACCGCAGAGCGGGAGGGCCGGACCGGGGAGCTGTTTTTT.

The chain recombines TRBV11-3 with TRBJ2-3; 8 bases are a match to TRBD1. This CDR3 has 13 amino acids. The trim removed 8 bases at V and 2 bases at J, leaving 3 bases unmatched. Per germline, CDR1 SGHNT and CDR2 YENEEA. This CDR3 is CASGDRYTDTQYF. In nucleotides, the CDR3 is TGTGCCAGCGGGGACAGGTACACAGATACGCAGTATTTT. Full variable domain (rest looked up from reference TRBV11-3 and TRBJ2-3): EAGVVQSPRYKIIEKKQPVAFWCNPISGHNTLYWYLQNLGQGPELLIRYENEEAVDDSQLPKDRFSAERLKGVDSTLKIQPAELGDSAVYLCASGDRYTDTQYFGPGTRLTVL.

The chain employs TRBV28 and TRBJ2-1, with no clear D. CDR1 is MDHEN and CDR2 is SYDVKM in the germline V gene. Trimming stripped 5 bases from V and 2 bases from J, with 16 bases between. The CDR3 sequence is 16 residues long. The CDR3 DNA is TGTGCCAGCAGTCCCGCCGGTTTTAGTGCCTACAATGAGCAGTTCTTC. Encoded protein: CASSPAGFSAYNEQFF.

CDR3 residues: CATSDPRRDTEAFF. The CDR3 DNA sequence: TGTGCCACCAGTGATCCGCGGAGGGACACTGAAGCTTTCTTT. The chain employs TRBV24-1 and TRBJ1-1; D unresolved. V was shortened by 3 bases and J by 3 bases, with 10 bases between the two germline ends. The CDR3 runs to 14 residues. Germline assignment: CDR1 KGHDR and CDR2 SFDVKD.

This clone turned up a few times. The J gene is TRBJ1-6, the V gene TRBV3-1 (or the pseudogene TRBV3-2); no definite D call. The CDR3 spans 15 residues. The ends were cut back, 2 bases at V and 9 bases at J, with 14 bases in the middle. Germline CDR1 reads LGHDT; CDR2 reads YNNKEL (reference sequence). This CDR3 is CASSQRGKVGSPLHF. CDR3 coding DNA: TGTGCCAGCAGCCAACGAGGGAAGGTTGGTTCACCCCTCCACTTT.

V and J are TRBV19 and TRBJ1-1, with D unclear. The germline V gene has CDR1 LNHDA and CDR2 SQIVND (reference sequence). V was cut by 3 bases and J by 5 bases, with 10 bases left in between. CDR3 length equals 13 residues. CDR3 bases: TGTGCCAGTAGTATGGGGAGCGGGACTGAAGCTTTCTTT. Protein sequence: CASSMGSGTEAFF.

The rearrangement joins TRBV7-9 to TRBJ1-1, with D uncertain. Germline assignment: CDR1 SEHNR and CDR2 FQNEAQ (reference sequence). This CDR3 has 12 amino acids. Between the trimmed V and J ends, which lost 3 bases and 3 bases, there was a span of 5 bases. CDR3 DNA: TGTGCCAGCAGCTTTAGTGACACTGAAGCTTTCTTT. Translated, it gives CASSFSDTEAFF.

DNA of the CDR3: TGTGCCAGCAGTCGCCGGGACAGGAACACCGGGGAGCTGTTTTTT. This translates into CASSRRDRNTGELFF. The chain is built from TRBV7-3 and TRBJ2-2; 7 positions agree with TRBD1. Germline V gene data show CDR1 as SGHTA and CDR2 as FQGTGA. The ends lost 6 bases at V and 1 base at J; junction bases unmatched: 5. This CDR3 spans 15 amino acids.

The V call is TRBV5-4, the J call TRBJ2-5; the match to TRBD2 covers 10 bases. V gave up 4 bases and J gave up 5 bases; unmatched junction bases: 8. Germline values: CDR1 SGHNT, CDR2 YYREEE (reference sequence). CDR3 length equals 15 residues. The chain's CDR3 is CASSPLAGVGETQYF. The CDR3 DNA sequence: TGTGCCAGCAGCCCCCTAGCGGGAGTCGGGGAGACCCAGTACTTC.

This chain connects TRBV10-1 to TRBJ1-1; TRBD1 aligns across 7 bases. The CDR3 consists of 13 residues. V shed 4 bases, J shed 4 bases, and the junction held 3 bases outside the gene matches. Germline V lookup: CDR1 WNHNN, CDR2 SYGVQD (reference sequence). This CDR3 reads CASSGGTATEAFF. In DNA, the CDR3 is TGCGCCAGCAGTGGAGGGACAGCCACTGAAGCTTTCTTT.

V gene TRBV5-5 combines with J gene TRBJ2-3; possibly TRBD1 for D (5 bases). The CDR3 loop spans 13 amino acids. From germline, CDR1 is SGHKS and CDR2 YYEKEE (reference sequence). The germline V and J ends were trimmed by 6 bases and 2 bases, with 10 bases remaining between them. CDR3 nucleotides: TGTGCCAGCACTCAGGGTTCCACAGATACGCAGTATTTT. It is translated as CASTQGSTDTQYF.

The chain joins TRBV7-9 to TRBJ1-2; a weak D match, TRBD1 (5 bases). V was clipped by 2 bases and J by 2 bases, with 15 bases between them. The length of the CDR3 is 16 residues. Germline values: CDR1 SEHNR, CDR2 FQNEAQ (reference sequence). CDR3 residues: CASSLTSRQLNYGYTF. The CDR3, as DNA: TGTGCCAGCAGCTTAACCTCGAGACAGTTAAACTATGGCTACACCTTC. Complete variable domain (other parts from reference TRBV7-9 and TRBJ1-2): DTGVSQNPRHKITKRGQNVTFRCDPISEHNRLYWYRQTLGQGPEFLTYFQNEAQLEKSRLLSDRFSAERPKGSFSTLEIQRTEQGDSAMYLCASSLTSRQLNYGYTFGSGTRLTVV.

A word on this clone: This CDR3 is also generated by other DNA sequences in the sample. DNA for the CDR3: TGTGCCAGCTCACCTATTCAAGAGACCCAGTACTTC. Protein product: CASSPIQETQYF. The chain links TRBV18 to TRBJ2-5, with D unclear. CDR3 size: 12 residues. Germline loops: CDR1 KGHSH, CDR2 LQKENI. V was pared by 3 bases and J by 2 bases, with 4 bases between. Looking up the rest from reference TRBV18 and TRBJ2-5 gives the full variable domain: NAGVMQNPRHLVRRRGQEARLRCSPMKGHSHVYWYRQLPEEGLKFMVYLQKENIIDESGMPKERFSAEFPKEGPSILRIQQVVRGDSAAYFCASSPIQETQYFGPGTRLLVL.

The V and J genes are TRBV27 and TRBJ2-1; possible D gene TRBD1, 5 bases. The germline gives CDR1 MNHEY, CDR2 SMNVEV (reference sequence). V was trimmed by 0 bases and J by 5 bases, leaving 14 bases between them. This CDR3 is 16 amino acids long. The CDR3 nucleotides read TGTGCCAGCAGTTTATCGACAGTAATTAGTGACAATGAGCAGTTCTTC. Amino acid sequence: CASSLSTVISDNEQFF.

This clone occurred a few times. The genes are TRBV5-1 and TRBJ1-1, with a tentative D call TRBD1 (6 bases). CDR1 SGHRS and CDR2 YFSETQ come from the germline V gene. V was trimmed by 0 bases and J by 1 base, leaving 10 bases between them. This CDR3 contains 15 residues. The CDR3 coding sequence is TGCGCCAGCAGCTTGGGGGCAGGGGAGAACACTGAAGCTTTCTTT. It encodes CASSLGAGENTEAFF.